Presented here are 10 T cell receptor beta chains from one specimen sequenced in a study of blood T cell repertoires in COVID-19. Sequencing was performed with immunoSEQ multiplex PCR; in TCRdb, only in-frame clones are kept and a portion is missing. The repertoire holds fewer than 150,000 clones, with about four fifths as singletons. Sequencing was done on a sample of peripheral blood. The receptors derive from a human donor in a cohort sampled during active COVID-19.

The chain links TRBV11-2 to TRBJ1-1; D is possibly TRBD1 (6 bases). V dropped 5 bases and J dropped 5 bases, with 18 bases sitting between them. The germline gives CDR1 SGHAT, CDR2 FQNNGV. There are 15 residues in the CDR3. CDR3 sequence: CASSITPGAQTEAFF. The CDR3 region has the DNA TGTGCCAGCAGCATCACCCCAGGGGCTCAGACTGAAGCTTTCTTT.

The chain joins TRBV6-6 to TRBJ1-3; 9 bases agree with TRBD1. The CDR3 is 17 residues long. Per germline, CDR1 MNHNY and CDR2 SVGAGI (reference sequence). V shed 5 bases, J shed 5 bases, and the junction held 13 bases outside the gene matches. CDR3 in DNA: TGTGCCAGCAGTCGAAGCCTCCCGGACAGGGGAAGAAACACCATATATTTT. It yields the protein CASSRSLPDRGRNTIYF.

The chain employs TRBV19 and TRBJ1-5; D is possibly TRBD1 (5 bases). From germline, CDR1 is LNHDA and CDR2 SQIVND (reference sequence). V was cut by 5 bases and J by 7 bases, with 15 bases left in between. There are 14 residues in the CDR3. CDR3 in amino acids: CASSVGRAGQPQHF. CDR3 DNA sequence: TGTGCCAGTAGTGTTGGACGGGCAGGGCAGCCCCAGCATTTT.

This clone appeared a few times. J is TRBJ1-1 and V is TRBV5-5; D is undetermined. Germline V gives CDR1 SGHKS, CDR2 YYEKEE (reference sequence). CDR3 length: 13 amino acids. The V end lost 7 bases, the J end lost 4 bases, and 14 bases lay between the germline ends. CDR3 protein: CASHQEGSTEAFF. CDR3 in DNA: TGTGCCAGCCACCAAGAAGGGAGCACTGAAGCTTTCTTT. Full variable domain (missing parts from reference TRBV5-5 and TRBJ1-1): DAGVTQSPTHLIKTRGQQVTLRCSPISGHKSVSWYQQVLGQGPQFIFQYYEKEERGRGNFPDRFSARQFPNYSSELNVNALLLGDSALYLCASHQEGSTEAFFGQGTRLTVV.

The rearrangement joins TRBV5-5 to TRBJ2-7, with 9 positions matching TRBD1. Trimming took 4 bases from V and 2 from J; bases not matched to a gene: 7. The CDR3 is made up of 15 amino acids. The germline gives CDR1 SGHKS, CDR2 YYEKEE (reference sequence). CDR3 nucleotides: TGTGCCAGCAGCGCAGGGACAGGGCAAACCTACGAGCAGTACTTC. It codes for CASSAGTGQTYEQYF.

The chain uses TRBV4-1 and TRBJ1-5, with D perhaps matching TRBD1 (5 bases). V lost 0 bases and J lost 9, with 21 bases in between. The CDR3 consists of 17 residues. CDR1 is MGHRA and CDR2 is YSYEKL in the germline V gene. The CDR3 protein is CASSQDPRATPGSPQHF. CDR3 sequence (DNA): TGCGCCAGCAGCCAAGATCCCAGGGCGACTCCAGGGTCGCCCCAGCATTTT.

The CDR3 region has the DNA TGTGCCAGCAGCCCACCTGCCGAGAATAGGTACAGGGGCTATGGCTACACCTTC. This translates into CASSPPAENRYRGYGYTF. The chain recombines TRBV3-1 (or the pseudogene TRBV3-2) with TRBJ1-2, with 7 bases fitting TRBD1. CDR1 LGHDT and CDR2 YNNKEL come from the germline V gene (reference sequence). The CDR3 contains 18 residues. The ends lost 4 bases at V and 4 bases at J; junction bases unmatched: 18.

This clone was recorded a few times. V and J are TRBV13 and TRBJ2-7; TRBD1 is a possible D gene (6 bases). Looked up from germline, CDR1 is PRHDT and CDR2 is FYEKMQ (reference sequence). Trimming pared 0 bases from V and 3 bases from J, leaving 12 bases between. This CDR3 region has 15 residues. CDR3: CASSLGGDMVYEQYF. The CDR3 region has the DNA TGTGCCAGCAGCTTAGGAGGGGACATGGTCTACGAGCAGTACTTC.

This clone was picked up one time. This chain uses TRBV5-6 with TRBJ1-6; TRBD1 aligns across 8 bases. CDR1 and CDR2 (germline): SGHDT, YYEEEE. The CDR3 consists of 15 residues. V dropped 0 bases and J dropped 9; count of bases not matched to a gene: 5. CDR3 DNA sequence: TGTGCCAGCAGCTTGGTCAGGGGGCGAGGTTCACCCCTCCACTTT. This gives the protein CASSLVRGRGSPLHF. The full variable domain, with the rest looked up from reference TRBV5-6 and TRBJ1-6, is DAGVTQSPTHLIKTRGQQVTLRCSPKSGHDTVSWYQQALGQGPQFIFQYYEEEERQRGNFPDRFSGHQFPNYSSELNVNALLLGDSALYLCASSLVRGRGSPLHFGNGTRLTVT.

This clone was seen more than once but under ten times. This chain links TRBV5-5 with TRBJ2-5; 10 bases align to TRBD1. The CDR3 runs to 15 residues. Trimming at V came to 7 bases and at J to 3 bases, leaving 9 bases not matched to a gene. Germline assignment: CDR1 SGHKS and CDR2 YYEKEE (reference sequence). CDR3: CASGTWDRGEETQYF. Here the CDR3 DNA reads TGTGCCAGCGGCACGTGGGACAGGGGTGAAGAGACCCAGTACTTC. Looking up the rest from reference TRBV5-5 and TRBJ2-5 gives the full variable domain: DAGVTQSPTHLIKTRGQQVTLRCSPISGHKSVSWYQQVLGQGPQFIFQYYEKEERGRGNFPDRFSARQFPNYSSELNVNALLLGDSALYLCASGTWDRGEETQYFGPGTRLLVL.